The clone carrying this T cell receptor beta chain was seen only once. Its target is unknown. This sample is drawn from a study of T-cell reconstitution after alpha-beta-depleted transplantation in children. Findings and caveats of the study: Reportedly, roughly two months post-transplant, alpha-beta T cells arose from several hundred expanded graft clones.

Unique molecular identifiers featured in how the TCRbeta library was prepared. Via MiXCR, TCRdb re-called the PCR reads, giving one row per CDR3 protein. This sample has about 980,000 distinct CDR3 sequences; less than 30% occur once, and the top ten carry about 28%. The TCR originated in a boy in the first two years of life who had a stem cell transplant for SCID, so the T cells may come from the graft donor. The material sequenced was PBMCs, mostly from graft donor cells, taken 360 days after TCRalphabeta/CD19-depleted stem cell transplant.

In DNA, the CDR3 is TGTGCCAGCGTTGGGACCACTGAAGCTTTCTTT. This translates into CASVGTTEAFF. This chain uses TRBV6-5 with TRBJ1-1; a weak D match, TRBD1 (5 bases). The V and J ends lost 8 bases and 4 bases respectively, with 8 bases between them. This CDR3 spans 11 amino acids. Germline CDR1 MNHEY, CDR2 SVGAGI.